The 23 T cell receptor beta chains reported below all come from one sample, sequenced in a study of blood T cells in healthy people across ages. The second PCR ran roughly 6 to 11 cycles with a sample-barcoded 5' primer and J-beta primers. Via MiXCR, TCRdb re-called the 5' RACE reads, giving one row per CDR3 protein. Among 920,000 or so distinct CDR3 sequences, roughly 45% were seen once, and the ten largest hold approximately 20%. The sample comprised blood. The receptors originated from a woman in her sixties in good health.

V is TRBV7-9 and J is TRBJ2-7; TRBD1 aligns across 8 bases. The germline CDR1 and CDR2 sequences are SEHNR and FQNEAQ (reference sequence). V trimming: 10 bases; J trimming: 2 bases; junction bases outside the gene matches: 4. This CDR3 is 12 amino acids long. The chain's CDR3 is CAIGQGPYEQYF. The DNA for the CDR3 is TGTGCCATAGGACAGGGCCCCTACGAGCAGTACTTC.

CDR3 in amino acids: CSVPAEETQYF. In DNA, the CDR3 is TGCAGCGTTCCAGCAGAAGAGACCCAGTACTTC. The chain has TRBV29-1 and TRBJ2-5, with D unclear. V was cut by 5 bases and J by 3 bases, with 7 bases left in between. Germline V CDR1 and CDR2: SQVTM, ANQGSEA. This CDR3 is 11 amino acids long.

This clonotype was found a few times. V and J are TRBV4-2 and TRBJ2-7; D is perhaps TRBD2 (6 bases). Germline V gives CDR1 LGHNA, CDR2 YNFKEQ. Trimming shortened V by 3 bases and J by 2 bases, and 11 bases separated the two germline ends. The CDR3 runs 14 residues. As DNA, the CDR3 is TGTGCCAGCAGCCACGAGGGAGGTACCTACGAGCAGTACTTC. Encoded protein: CASSHEGGTYEQYF.

This clonotype was picked up a small number of times. This sequence joins TRBV24-1 and TRBJ2-1; D may be TRBD2 (7 bases). V lost 6 bases, J lost 7 bases, and 18 bases lay in between. This CDR3 comprises 15 residues. Looked up from germline, CDR1 is KGHDR and CDR2 is SFDVKD. CDR3 region: CATSPRGGTANEQFF. CDR3 bases: TGTGCCACCAGTCCGAGGGGGGGTACAGCGAATGAGCAGTTCTTC.

This clonotype was seen repeatedly, ten times or more. CDR3 protein: CASSRTGSDEKLFF. The DNA of the CDR3 is TGTGCCAGCAGTCGGACAGGATCGGATGAAAAACTGTTTTTT. The V and J genes are TRBV6-5 and TRBJ1-4; 7 nucleotides match TRBD1. CDR1 is MNHEY and CDR2 is SVGAGI in the germline V gene. The V segment lost 5 bases and the J segment 6 bases; nucleotides outside the gene matches: 6. The CDR3 extends over 14 amino acids.

The chain uses TRBV10-3 and TRBJ1-5; TRBD1 agrees at 7 bases. In germline, CDR1 is ENHRY, CDR2 SYGVKD. V gave up 2 bases and J gave up 2 bases; unmatched junction bases: 9. There are 17 residues in the CDR3. The CDR3 region is CAISELDRVGGNQPQHF. CDR3 sequence (DNA): TGTGCCATCAGTGAGCTCGACAGGGTGGGAGGCAATCAGCCCCAGCATTTT.

This chain joins TRBV10-3 and TRBJ1-1; no reliable D call. CDR1 ENHRY and CDR2 SYGVKD come from the germline V gene. This CDR3 contains 13 residues. V was pared by 3 bases and J by 1 base, with 6 bases between. For the CDR3, the DNA is TGTGCCATCAGTGAAGCGCCGAACACTGAAGCTTTCTTT. Translation: CAISEAPNTEAFF.

The J gene is TRBJ2-7, the V gene TRBV29-1; a possible D gene is TRBD2 (5 bases). The V gene lost 6 bases and the J gene lost 6 bases, with 15 bases spanning the gap. Germline V gives CDR1 SQVTM, CDR2 ANQGSEA. The CDR3 spans 12 residues. CDR3 DNA sequence: TGCAGCGTGCCCGGGAAGGGATGCGAGCAGTACTTC. It encodes CSVPGKGCEQYF.

In its sample, this clonotype was seen many times. V gene TRBV5-1 combines with J gene TRBJ2-7; D not certain. The CDR3 covers 11 residues. Germline V gene lookup returns CDR1 SGHRS and CDR2 YFSETQ. Trimming removed 4 bases from V and 3 bases from J, with 5 bases in between. The CDR3 region is CASSGLYEQYF. The CDR3 DNA is TGCGCCAGCAGCGGGCTCTACGAGCAGTACTTC.

The gene calls are TRBV6-7 and TRBJ2-3; no clear D gene. TRBV6-7 is treated as an ORF (open reading frame) with a function not yet certain. The V end was cut by 6 bases, the J end by 1 base, with 23 bases between. CDR3 length: 18 residues. CDR3 bases: TGTGCCAGCAGCTTATTTCAAGAAGAAGAGCGACGCACAGATACGCAGTATTTT. It encodes CASSLFQEEERRTDTQYF.

This clonotype was seen a handful of times. The J gene is TRBJ2-7, the V gene TRBV6-2 or TRBV6-3; D is possibly TRBD1 or TRBD2 (5 bases each). Germline V gene sequence: CDR1 MNHEY, CDR2 SVGEGT. The V end was cut by 5 bases, the J end by 5 bases, with 16 bases between. The CDR3 contains 14 residues. In DNA, the CDR3 is TGTGCCAGCAGTCCCCGGGACGCCCTTGACGAGCAGTACTTC. Its protein product is CASSPRDALDEQYF.

The chain joins TRBV6-1 to TRBJ1-1; 9 nucleotides agree with TRBD1. V was clipped by 6 bases and J by 6 bases; unmatched bases: 5. Germline V gene lookup returns CDR1 MNHNS and CDR2 SASEGT. CDR3 length equals 13 residues. Here the CDR3 DNA reads TGTGCCAGCAGGGAACAGGGGGCTGCTGAAGCTTTCTTT. It specifies CASREQGAAEAFF.

This clonotype was seen more than once but under ten times. The V gene is TRBV20-1, the J gene TRBJ2-6, with D possibly matching TRBD1 (6 bases). This CDR3 has 15 amino acids. Germline V CDR1 and CDR2: DFQATT, SNEGSKA (reference sequence). Trimming stripped 5 bases from V and 4 bases from J, with 15 bases between. The CDR3 region has the DNA TGCAGTGCTGGTCCCATGGGGGCCGGGGCCAACGTCCTGACTTTC. Translating gives CSAGPMGAGANVLTF.

This clonotype was seen only once. The chain is built from TRBV6-1 and TRBJ2-1; 7 bases line up with TRBD2. This CDR3 has 13 amino acids. The V and J ends lost 4 bases and 8 bases, in that order; junction bases with no gene match: 5. Germline V lookup: CDR1 MNHNS, CDR2 SASEGT. The CDR3 DNA is TGTGCCAGCAGTGGGACTAGGGGCGATGAGCAGTTCTTC. Its protein product is CASSGTRGDEQFF.

The chain has TRBV3-1 and TRBJ1-5; D uncertain. There are 13 residues in the CDR3. Germline CDR1 LGHDT, CDR2 YNNKEL (reference sequence). The V end lost 4 bases, the J end lost 3 bases, and 7 bases lay between the germline ends. The CDR3 protein is CASSLRPNQPQHF. CDR3 coding DNA: TGTGCCAGCAGCCTTCGACCCAATCAGCCCCAGCATTTT.

This chain links TRBV21-1 with TRBJ2-1; TRBD1 is the table's D call, not checked against the DNA. TRBV21-1 is tagged as a pseudogene. The CDR3 has 16 amino acids. The CDR3 loop is CASSLKVGRVYNEQFF. Here the CDR3 DNA reads TGTGCCAGCAGCCTCAAGGTGGGCAGGGTTTATAATGAGCAGTTCTTC.

This clonotype was observed a few times. This chain connects TRBV15 to TRBJ2-5; D remains unclear. V shed 0 bases and J shed 2 bases, with 10 bases lying between them. Germline V gene data show CDR1 as LNHNV and CDR2 as YYDKDF (reference sequence). CDR3 length equals 15 residues. CDR3 coding DNA: TGTGCCACCAGCAGAGATGGGCGGATACAAGAGACCCAGTACTTC. Its protein product is CATSRDGRIQETQYF.

This chain links TRBV12-3 or TRBV12-4 with TRBJ2-3, with TRBD1 matching over 10 bases. The CDR3 totals 15 residues. V shed 5 bases and J 4 bases; nucleotides not matched to a gene: 6. The CDR3 DNA follows: TGTGCCAGCAGTGCCTGGGACAGGGGTTCAGATACGCAGTATTTT. Its translation: CASSAWDRGSDTQYF.

The chain combines TRBV20-1 with TRBJ2-1; 9 positions agree with TRBD2. The J segment lost 7 bases and the V segment lost 6 bases, leaving 13 bases of the junction unmatched. The CDR3 covers 15 residues. CDR1 is DFQATT and CDR2 is SNEGSKA in the germline V gene (reference sequence). CDR3 nucleotide sequence: TGCAGTGCGCCGAGGGTAGCGGGAGTTGGAAATGAGCAGTTCTTC. This gives the protein CSAPRVAGVGNEQFF.

This clonotype came up a few times. The chain is built from TRBV20-1 and TRBJ1-2; 7 bases agree with TRBD1. The V gene's germline CDR1 is DFQATT and CDR2 SNEGSKA (reference sequence). V was pared by 5 bases and J by 4 bases, with 13 bases of the junction left unmatched. CDR3 size: 15 residues. The CDR3 coding sequence is TGCAGTGCTCCCCCGACAGGGACTGTCGGCTATGGCTACACCTTC. Translation gives CSAPPTGTVGYGYTF.

This chain links TRBV5-1 with TRBJ2-2; 11 bases agree with TRBD2. After removal of 4 bases from V and 6 bases from J, the junction contained 5 bases not matched to a gene. The germline gives CDR1 SGHRS, CDR2 YFSETQ. The CDR3 totals 15 residues. The CDR3 sequence is CASSSTSGSPGELFF. CDR3 DNA: TGCGCCAGCAGCAGCACTAGCGGGAGTCCCGGGGAGCTGTTTTTT.

The CDR3 spells CASSLAGSHYEQYF. CDR3 in DNA: TGCGCCAGCAGCCTAGCGGGATCGCACTACGAGCAGTACTTC. The V and J genes are TRBV5-1 and TRBJ2-7; TRBD2 agrees at 9 bases. V gave up 4 bases and J gave up 3 bases; unmatched junction bases: 5. The CDR3 loop spans 14 amino acids. Germline CDR1 is SGHRS and CDR2 is YFSETQ.

This clonotype was counted many times. A read error is possible here, since a much larger clone lies one base away. This chain uses TRBV7-2 with TRBJ2-1; tentative D call: TRBD2 (6 bases). The J call could be wrong; TRBJ2-7 is a better fit for the DNA end. This CDR3 is built from 15 residues. Germline V lookup: CDR1 SGHTA, CDR2 FQGNSA. The CDR3 reads CASSLLASSYNEQYF. In DNA form, the CDR3 reads TGTGCCAGCAGCTTACTAGCGAGCTCCTACAATGAGCAGTACTTC.